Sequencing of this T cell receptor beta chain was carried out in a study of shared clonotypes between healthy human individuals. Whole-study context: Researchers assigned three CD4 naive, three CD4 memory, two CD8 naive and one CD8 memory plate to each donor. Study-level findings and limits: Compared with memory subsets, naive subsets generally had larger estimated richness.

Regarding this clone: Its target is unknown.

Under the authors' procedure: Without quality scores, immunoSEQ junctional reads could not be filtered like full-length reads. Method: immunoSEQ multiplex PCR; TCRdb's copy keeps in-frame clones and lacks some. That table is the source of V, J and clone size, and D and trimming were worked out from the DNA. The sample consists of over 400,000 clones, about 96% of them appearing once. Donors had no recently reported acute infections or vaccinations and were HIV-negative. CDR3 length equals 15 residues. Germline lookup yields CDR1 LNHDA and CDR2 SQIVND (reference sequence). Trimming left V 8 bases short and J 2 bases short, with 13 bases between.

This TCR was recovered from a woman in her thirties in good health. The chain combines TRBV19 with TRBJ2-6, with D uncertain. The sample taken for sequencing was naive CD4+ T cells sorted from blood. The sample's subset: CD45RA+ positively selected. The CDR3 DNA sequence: TGTGCCAGTGCAACCGGTCTAACTGGGGCCAACGTCCTGACTTTC. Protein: CASATGLTGANVLTF.